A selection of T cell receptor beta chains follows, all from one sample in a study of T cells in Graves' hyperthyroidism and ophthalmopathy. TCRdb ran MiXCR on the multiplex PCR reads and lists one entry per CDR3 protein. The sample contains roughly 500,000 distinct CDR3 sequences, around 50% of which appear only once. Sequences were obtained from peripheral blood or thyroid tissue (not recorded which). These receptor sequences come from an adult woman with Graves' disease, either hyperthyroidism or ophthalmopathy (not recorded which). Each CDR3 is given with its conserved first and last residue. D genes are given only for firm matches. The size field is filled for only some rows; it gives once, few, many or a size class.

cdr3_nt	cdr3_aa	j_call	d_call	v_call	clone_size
TGTGCCAGCAGGGAACTAGCGGGAGTGGCCCAGTACTTC	CASRELAGVAQYF	TRBJ2-5	TRBD2	TRBV6-1	.
TGTGCCAGCATAGCCAGGGGGACAGTTTCGAATCAGCCCCAGCATTTT	CASIARGTVSNQPQHF	TRBJ1-5	TRBD1	TRBV7-9	.
TGCAGTGCCTTCATTGGGGGCTATGGCTACACCTTC	CSAFIGGYGYTF	TRBJ1-2	.	TRBV20-1	many
TGTGCCAGCAGCCAAGGTGGAGGCCTACCGTACTTC	CASSQGGGLPYF	TRBJ2-5	.	TRBV14	.
TGTGCCAGCAGCCCTGGGACGGGCTTCGGTTCACCCCTCCACTTT	CASSPGTGFGSPLHF	TRBJ1-6	.	TRBV14	many
TGTGCCAGCAGGGGGGGGACAGGGGAAGAGACCCAGTACTTC	CASRGGTGEETQYF	TRBJ2-5	TRBD1	TRBV7-2	many
TGTGCCAGCAGCCACCCGGGACTCCAGAGGAGGGATGAGCAGTTCTTC	CASSHPGLQRRDEQFF	TRBJ2-1	.	TRBV7-9	.
TGTGCCATTTCTTCCGGGACAGGGACTGGGGCCAACGTCCTGACTTTC	CAISSGTGTGANVLTF	TRBJ2-6	TRBD1	TRBV10-3	once
TGCGCCAGCAGCACCGGGGGAGTCACCTACGAGCAGTACTTC	CASSTGGVTYEQYF	TRBJ2-7	.	TRBV5-1	many
TGTGCCAGCAGCTTAACAGGGCTAGATGGCGGGGAGCTGTTTTTT	CASSLTGLDGGELFF	TRBJ2-2	.	TRBV7-2	.
TGTGCCAGCAGCTTAGCGATAAGGGACAAATTCACCATATATTTT	CASSLAIRDKFTIYF	TRBJ1-3	.	TRBV7-8	many
TGTGCCAGCAGCCCTAGGACAGGGGAGGCTCCCGGGGCCAACGTCCTGACTTTC	CASSPRTGEAPGANVLTF	TRBJ2-6	TRBD1	TRBV7-9	.
TGTGCCAGCAGCTTATCGGGTGACGACTATGGCTACACCTTC	CASSLSGDDYGYTF	TRBJ1-2	.	TRBV7-9	few
TGCGCCAGCAGCACGATTGGGGGGCGTCGAGAGACCCAGTACTTC	CASSTIGGRRETQYF	TRBJ2-5	.	TRBV10-2	.
TGTGCCAGCAGTTTGTCGTGGGGCTACGAGCAGTACTTC	CASSLSWGYEQYF	TRBJ2-7	.	TRBV7-9	.
TGTGCCAGCAGCCCCCCTTCGGGTTCCTATGGCTACACCTTC	CASSPPSGSYGYTF	TRBJ1-2	.	TRBV7-9	few
TGTGCCAGCGTGGACTCCCTAGGGGAGACCCAGTACTTC	CASVDSLGETQYF	TRBJ2-5	.	TRBV25-1	.
TGTGCCAGCAGCTTTTCCCAGGGCCAAGACACCCAGTACTTC	CASSFSQGQDTQYF	TRBJ2-5	.	TRBV5-4	.
TGTGCCAGCAGCCCCGACAGGGGGCCTTTCAACACTGAAGCTTTCTTT	CASSPDRGPFNTEAFF	TRBJ1-1	TRBD1	TRBV11-2	.
TGTGCCAGCAGTGAAAGTGGTTACTACGAGCAGTACTTC	CASSESGYYEQYF	TRBJ2-7	.	TRBV2	many
TGCGCCAGCAGCCAAGTCAATCAGCCCCAGCATTTT	CASSQVNQPQHF	TRBJ1-5	.	TRBV4-1	few
TGTGCCAGCAGTTATTTGGAGCCCGGGGAGCTGTTTTTT	CASSYLEPGELFF	TRBJ2-2	.	TRBV6-6	.
TGTGCCAGCAGCTTGGGACCGGGGGACATTTCATACGAGCAGTACTTC	CASSLGPGDISYEQYF	TRBJ2-7	.	TRBV5-5	few
TGTGCCAGCAGTTACTCGACGCAGGGTGAGACCCAGTACTTC	CASSYSTQGETQYF	TRBJ2-5	.	TRBV6-5	.
TGTGCCAGCAGCCCCCCCGGGAGAGAAACTGAAGCTTTCTTT	CASSPPGRETEAFF	TRBJ1-1	.	TRBV11-2	many
TGTGCCAGCAGCTTAAGGGACAGCCAAGAGACCCGGTACTTC	CASSLRDSQETRYF	TRBJ2-5	TRBD1	TRBV7-9	.
TGTGCCAGCAGCAGCCAAAGGAACACTGAAGCTTTCTTT	CASSSQRNTEAFF	TRBJ1-1	.	TRBV7-3	many
TGTGCCAGCAGCTTAGGTGTGTCGGGGATGGCTTTCTTT	CASSLGVSGMAFF	TRBJ1-1	.	TRBV7-2	many
TGCAGTGCACGTCACGGTACAGGGGTGTCAGGGGAGCTGTTTTTT	CSARHGTGVSGELFF	TRBJ2-2	TRBD1	TRBV20-1	many
TGTGCCATCAGTGAGGGGACAGCAAAAGAGACCCAGTACTTC	CAISEGTAKETQYF	TRBJ2-5	TRBD1	TRBV10-3	.
TGTGCCATCAAGCTAGCGGGGGTCTACGAGCAGTACTTC	CAIKLAGVYEQYF	TRBJ2-7	TRBD2	TRBV10-3	.
TGCAGTGCTAGGGCCCTCAGGGACACTTCCGGGGACGATGGCTACACCTTC	CSARALRDTSGDDGYTF	TRBJ1-2	.	TRBV20-1	.
TGTGCCAGCAGCTCCCCAAGGGGGCTTAATGGCTACACCTTC	CASSSPRGLNGYTF	TRBJ1-2	TRBD1	TRBV7-9	.
TGTGCCAGCAGCTCGACCGGGGCGCCGGTGGGTGAAAAACTGTTTTTT	CASSSTGAPVGEKLFF	TRBJ1-4	.	TRBV7-9	.
TGTGCCAGTACCACTCGAGGGTTGGACTATGGCTACACCTTC	CASTTRGLDYGYTF	TRBJ1-2	.	TRBV19	.
TGCGCCAGCAGCTTGTCGCTTAGCGAGATCTACGAGCAGTACTTC	CASSLSLSEIYEQYF	TRBJ2-7	.	TRBV5-1	many
TGTGCCAGCAGCCCGATAGCGGGAGGGGAGACCCAGTACTTC	CASSPIAGGETQYF	TRBJ2-5	TRBD2	TRBV7-9	few
TGTGCCATCACCTCTGGGTCTGGGCAATCCTCTGGAAACACCATATATTTT	CAITSGSGQSSGNTIYF	TRBJ1-3	.	TRBV10-3	.
TGCAGCGTGGAGGCAGAACGCTACGAGCAGTACTTC	CSVEAERYEQYF	TRBJ2-7	.	TRBV29-1	.
TGTGCCAGCAGTTACGGGTCTTCCGGGCAGTACTTC	CASSYGSSGQYF	TRBJ2-7	.	TRBV6-5	.
TGTGCCAGCAGCGTAGAGGCAGACCAAGAGACCCAGTACTTC	CASSVEADQETQYF	TRBJ2-5	.	TRBV9	.
TGTGCCAGCAGTTACACGGGAGGGTCGTCGCAGTACTTC	CASSYTGGSSQYF	TRBJ2-7	TRBD2	TRBV6-5	many
TGCGCCAGCAGCCAAGTTTCCGAGGGACAGGGGGCCGAGCAGTACTTC	CASSQVSEGQGAEQYF	TRBJ2-7	TRBD1	TRBV4-1	many
TGTGCCAGCGGCCCCGGGCGTGCACTTTTGCATTTT	CASGPGRALLHF	TRBJ1-5	.	TRBV2	.
TGCGCCAGCAGCCCCGTACGGACGCACCAAGAGACCCAGTACTTC	CASSPVRTHQETQYF	TRBJ2-5	.	TRBV5-1	.
TGCAGCTTAGTCGGGCCCGGAGGGTACGAGCAGTACTTC	CSLVGPGGYEQYF	TRBJ2-7	.	TRBV29-1	.
TGCAGCGTTGTAGGAGAGGGCAAGACCTACGAGCAGTACTTC	CSVVGEGKTYEQYF	TRBJ2-7	.	TRBV29-1	.
TGTGCCAGCAGCTCTCGGACAGGGTCTACCTACGAGCAGTACTTC	CASSSRTGSTYEQYF	TRBJ2-7	TRBD1	TRBV11-2	.